The rows below give T cell receptor beta chains drawn from one sample of a study of blood T cell repertoires in COVID-19. Only in-frame clones appear in the TCRdb table, and some are missing; sequencing was by immunoSEQ multiplex PCR. This sample has 100,000 to 150,000 clones, with over 75% found just once. Sequences were obtained from peripheral blood. These receptor sequences come from an elderly woman with acute or convalescent COVID-19. The CDR3 runs from the conserved cysteine through the conserved F or W. D genes are given only for firm matches. Size is stated for part of the rows, as once, few or many counts, or as a class when the clone is expanded.

V gene: TRBV7-6; clone size: .; J gene: TRBJ2-7; D gene: TRBD2; CDR3 length: 14; CDR3 protein: CASSLAGRAGEQYF; CDR3 DNA: TGTGCCAGCAGCTTAGCTGGGAGGGCAGGCGAGCAGTACTTC
V gene: TRBV9; clone size: .; J gene: TRBJ2-5; D gene: TRBD2; CDR3 length: 14; CDR3 protein: CASSVGSGAKTQYF; CDR3 DNA: TGTGCCAGCAGCGTTGGTAGCGGGGCAAAGACCCAGTACTTC
V gene: TRBV5-6; clone size: .; J gene: TRBJ1-5; D gene: .; CDR3 length: 14; CDR3 protein: CASSLGAKYQPQHF; CDR3 DNA: TGTGCCAGCAGCTTGGGGGCCAAGTATCAGCCCCAGCATTTT
V gene: TRBV2; clone size: .; J gene: TRBJ1-1; D gene: .; CDR3 length: 14; CDR3 protein: CASRGRGPRGEAFF; CDR3 DNA: TGTGCCAGCAGAGGCAGGGGCCCGAGAGGTGAAGCTTTCTTT
V gene: TRBV19; clone size: few; J gene: TRBJ1-2; D gene: TRBD1; CDR3 length: 15; CDR3 protein: CASSIGGQGAYGYTF; CDR3 DNA: TGTGCCAGTAGTATCGGGGGACAGGGGGCCTATGGCTACACCTTC
V gene: TRBV7-2; clone size: .; J gene: TRBJ2-5; D gene: TRBD1; CDR3 length: 14; CDR3 protein: CASSSGTGKETQYF; CDR3 DNA: TGTGCCAGCAGCTCCGGGACAGGGAAAGAGACCCAGTACTTC
V gene: TRBV29-1; clone size: .; J gene: TRBJ2-2; D gene: TRBD1; CDR3 length: 13; CDR3 protein: CSVRTGTTGELFF; CDR3 DNA: TGCAGCGTTCGGACAGGGACGACCGGGGAGCTGTTTTTT
V gene: TRBV3-1/TRBV3-2; clone size: .; J gene: TRBJ1-2; D gene: TRBD1; CDR3 length: 15; CDR3 protein: CASSLQRGTGYGYTF; CDR3 DNA: TGTGCCAGCAGCCTCCAGAGGGGGACAGGCTATGGCTACACCTTC
V gene: TRBV19; clone size: .; J gene: TRBJ1-1; D gene: TRBD1; CDR3 length: 14; CDR3 protein: CASRKQGAGTEAFF; CDR3 DNA: TGTGCCAGTAGGAAACAGGGGGCGGGCACTGAAGCTTTCTTT
V gene: TRBV2; clone size: once; J gene: TRBJ1-2; D gene: .; CDR3 length: 13; CDR3 protein: CATRTGGRGGYTF; CDR3 DNA: TGTGCCACCCGCACGGGGGGCCGGGGTGGCTACACCTTC
V gene: TRBV7-9; clone size: .; J gene: TRBJ1-2; D gene: .; CDR3 length: 14; CDR3 protein: CASSLEGGGYGYTF; CDR3 DNA: TGTGCCAGCAGCTTAGAAGGTGGAGGCTATGGCTACACCTTC
V gene: TRBV5-1; clone size: .; J gene: TRBJ1-1; D gene: .; CDR3 length: 14; CDR3 protein: CASSRQQGNTEAFF; CDR3 DNA: TGCGCCAGCAGCCGACAACAGGGGAACACTGAAGCTTTCTTT
V gene: TRBV15; clone size: .; J gene: TRBJ1-5; D gene: .; CDR3 length: 14; CDR3 protein: CATSRGGGGQPQHF; CDR3 DNA: TGTGCCACCAGCAGAGGGGGTGGAGGACAGCCCCAGCATTTT
V gene: TRBV6-1; clone size: .; J gene: TRBJ2-3; D gene: TRBD2; CDR3 length: 15; CDR3 protein: CASSEGTSRLYTQYF; CDR3 DNA: TGTGCCAGCAGTGAGGGGACTAGCCGCCTATATACGCAGTATTTT
V gene: TRBV4-2; clone size: .; J gene: TRBJ1-6; D gene: TRBD1; CDR3 length: 14; CDR3 protein: CASALTGTNSPLHF; CDR3 DNA: TGTGCCAGCGCCTTGACAGGGACAAATTCACCCCTCCACTTT
V gene: TRBV5-1; clone size: few; J gene: TRBJ1-5; D gene: TRBD1; CDR3 length: 15; CDR3 protein: CASNRAGQGNQPQHF; CDR3 DNA: TGCGCCAGCAATAGAGCGGGACAGGGGAATCAGCCCCAGCATTTT
V gene: TRBV3-1/TRBV3-2; clone size: .; J gene: TRBJ2-7; D gene: TRBD2; CDR3 length: 16; CDR3 protein: CASSPPLAGDSYEQYF; CDR3 DNA: TGTGCCAGCAGCCCACCACTAGCGGGGGACTCCTACGAGCAGTACTTC
V gene: TRBV28; clone size: once; J gene: TRBJ2-3; D gene: TRBD1; CDR3 length: 14; CDR3 protein: CASSHRGGTDTQYF; CDR3 DNA: TGTGCCAGCAGTCACAGGGGCGGCACAGATACGCAGTATTTT
V gene: TRBV11-2; clone size: .; J gene: TRBJ1-3; D gene: .; CDR3 length: 15; CDR3 protein: CASSSLPGSGNTIYF; CDR3 DNA: TGTGCCAGCAGCTCCTTACCGGGCTCTGGAAACACCATATATTTT
V gene: TRBV11-2; clone size: once; J gene: TRBJ1-2; D gene: TRBD1; CDR3 length: 14; CDR3 protein: CASSVDRANYGYTF; CDR3 DNA: TGTGCCAGCAGCGTAGACAGGGCTAACTATGGCTACACCTTC
V gene: TRBV7-2; clone size: once; J gene: TRBJ2-1; D gene: .; CDR3 length: 13; CDR3 protein: CASSLNRGNEQFF; CDR3 DNA: TGTGCCAGCAGCTTAAATAGAGGAAATGAGCAGTTCTTC
V gene: TRBV27; clone size: .; J gene: TRBJ1-2; D gene: TRBD1; CDR3 length: 13; CDR3 protein: CASRSTGGYGYTF; CDR3 DNA: TGTGCCAGCAGATCCACAGGGGGCTATGGCTACACCTTC
V gene: TRBV12-3/TRBV12-4; clone size: .; J gene: TRBJ2-7; D gene: .; CDR3 length: 13; CDR3 protein: CASSADPGYEQYF; CDR3 DNA: TGTGCCAGCAGCGCCGACCCGGGCTACGAGCAGTACTTC
V gene: TRBV6-5; clone size: .; J gene: TRBJ1-4; D gene: .; CDR3 length: 15; CDR3 protein: CASSYSSPGWEKLFF; CDR3 DNA: TGTGCCAGCAGTTATTCTTCCCCGGGGTGGGAAAAACTGTTTTTT
V gene: TRBV19; clone size: .; J gene: TRBJ2-3; D gene: .; CDR3 length: 13; CDR3 protein: CASSPTRGDTQYF; CDR3 DNA: TGTGCCAGTAGTCCCACCAGGGGAGATACGCAGTATTTT
V gene: TRBV25-1; clone size: .; J gene: TRBJ1-4; D gene: TRBD1; CDR3 length: 15; CDR3 protein: CASSDSGQGGEKLFF; CDR3 DNA: TGTGCCAGCAGTGACTCGGGACAGGGAGGAGAAAAACTGTTTTTT
V gene: TRBV4-1; clone size: .; J gene: TRBJ1-1; D gene: .; CDR3 length: 14; CDR3 protein: CASSQESSNTEAFF; CDR3 DNA: TGCGCCAGCAGCCAAGAATCGTCGAACACTGAAGCTTTCTTT
V gene: TRBV29-1; clone size: .; J gene: TRBJ1-2; D gene: .; CDR3 length: 12; CDR3 protein: CSVEDLGGGYTF; CDR3 DNA: TGCAGCGTTGAAGATCTCGGGGGTGGCTACACCTTC
V gene: TRBV5-5; clone size: .; J gene: TRBJ1-1; D gene: .; CDR3 length: 14; CDR3 protein: CASRPGEMNTEAFF; CDR3 DNA: TGTGCCAGCAGGCCGGGGGAGATGAACACTGAAGCTTTCTTT
V gene: TRBV19; clone size: few; J gene: TRBJ1-6; D gene: TRBD1; CDR3 length: 13; CDR3 protein: CASGGRGSSPLHF; CDR3 DNA: TGTGCCAGTGGGGGCAGGGGGTCTTCACCCCTCCACTTT
V gene: TRBV10-3; clone size: .; J gene: TRBJ2-7; D gene: .; CDR3 length: 15; CDR3 protein: CAISERGIPSYEQYF; CDR3 DNA: TGTGCCATCAGTGAGCGAGGGATACCCTCCTACGAGCAGTACTTC
V gene: TRBV6-4; clone size: few; J gene: TRBJ2-3; D gene: TRBD2; CDR3 length: 16; CDR3 protein: CASSDSSGGAKDTQYF; CDR3 DNA: TGTGCCAGCAGTGACTCGAGCGGGGGGGCCAAAGATACGCAGTATTTT
V gene: TRBV5-4; clone size: .; J gene: TRBJ1-2; D gene: .; CDR3 length: 13; CDR3 protein: CASSLRGGYGYTF; CDR3 DNA: TGTGCCAGCAGCTTGAGGGGCGGCTATGGCTACACCTTC
V gene: TRBV4-1; clone size: .; J gene: TRBJ2-1; D gene: TRBD1; CDR3 length: 15; CDR3 protein: CASSQDGQGMYEQFF; CDR3 DNA: TGCGCCAGCAGCCAAGACGGACAGGGCATGTATGAGCAGTTCTTC
V gene: TRBV7-2; clone size: .; J gene: TRBJ2-1; D gene: .; CDR3 length: 16; CDR3 protein: CASSLKYGEGYNEQFF; CDR3 DNA: TGTGCCAGCAGCTTAAAATACGGGGAAGGGTACAATGAGCAGTTCTTC
V gene: TRBV2; clone size: few; J gene: TRBJ1-2; D gene: .; CDR3 length: 12; CDR3 protein: CASSRVTYGYTF; CDR3 DNA: TGTGCCAGCAGCAGGGTCACCTATGGCTACACCTTC
V gene: TRBV5-1; clone size: .; J gene: TRBJ1-1; D gene: TRBD1; CDR3 length: 15; CDR3 protein: CASSFYRGVNTEAFF; CDR3 DNA: TGCGCCAGCAGCTTTTACAGGGGGGTGAACACTGAAGCTTTCTTT
V gene: TRBV6-5; clone size: .; J gene: TRBJ1-4; D gene: .; CDR3 length: 14; CDR3 protein: CASSLNRRNEKLFF; CDR3 DNA: TGTGCCAGCAGCTTGAACAGGAGAAATGAAAAACTGTTTTTT
V gene: TRBV2; clone size: few; J gene: TRBJ1-2; D gene: .; CDR3 length: 13; CDR3 protein: CASSEQLNYGYTF; CDR3 DNA: TGTGCCAGCAGTGAACAGTTGAACTATGGCTACACCTTC
V gene: TRBV6-5; clone size: .; J gene: TRBJ1-4; D gene: TRBD1; CDR3 length: 15; CDR3 protein: CASRDRGFGNEKLFF; CDR3 DNA: TGTGCCAGCAGGGACAGGGGCTTCGGTAATGAAAAACTGTTTTTT
V gene: TRBV7-9; clone size: .; J gene: TRBJ1-1; D gene: .; CDR3 length: 14; CDR3 protein: CASSLGAANTEAFF; CDR3 DNA: TGTGCCAGCAGCTTGGGAGCTGCGAACACTGAAGCTTTCTTT
V gene: TRBV5-4; clone size: once; J gene: TRBJ2-1; D gene: TRBD1; CDR3 length: 17; CDR3 protein: CASSLEKRGPGYNEQFF; CDR3 DNA: TGTGCCAGCAGCTTGGAGAAGAGGGGGCCTGGCTACAATGAGCAGTTCTTC
V gene: TRBV6-5; clone size: .; J gene: TRBJ1-3; D gene: .; CDR3 length: 13; CDR3 protein: CASLGQSGNTIYF; CDR3 DNA: TGTGCCAGCCTCGGACAGTCTGGAAACACCATATATTTT
V gene: TRBV4-2; clone size: .; J gene: TRBJ1-6; D gene: .; CDR3 length: 12; CDR3 protein: CASSKTATPLHF; CDR3 DNA: TGTGCCAGCAGCAAGACAGCTACGCCCCTCCACTTT
V gene: TRBV5-4; clone size: .; J gene: TRBJ1-1; D gene: .; CDR3 length: 13; CDR3 protein: CASSWGENTEAFF; CDR3 DNA: TGTGCCAGCAGCTGGGGGGAGAACACTGAAGCTTTCTTT
V gene: TRBV7-9; clone size: .; J gene: TRBJ2-1; D gene: .; CDR3 length: 16; CDR3 protein: CASSTLDTAFLNEQFF; CDR3 DNA: TGTGCCAGCAGCACCTTGGACACCGCCTTCCTAAATGAGCAGTTCTTC
V gene: TRBV18; clone size: .; J gene: TRBJ1-1; D gene: .; CDR3 length: 15; CDR3 protein: CASSLIPDDRSIAFF; CDR3 DNA: TGTGCCAGCTCACTAATCCCCGATGACAGAAGTATAGCTTTCTTT